In its sample, the clone carrying this T cell receptor beta chain was seen many times. V was shortened by 0 bases and J by 10 bases, with 10 bases between the two germline ends. This CDR3 contains 13 residues. The germline CDR1 and CDR2 sequences are GTSNPN and SVGIG (reference sequence). iRepertoire HTBI primers and Arm-PCR of CDR3 regions built TCR beta libraries. TCRdb ran MiXCR on the multiplex PCR reads and lists one entry per CDR3 protein. In the table there are about 460,000 distinct CDR3 sequences, around 15% of which are singletons. Time point defined: newly diagnosed GD, antithyroid drugs for less than 3 months. From RNA extracted from PBMCs, the TCR library was made. This specimen belongs to a study of regulatory T cells in long-lasting Graves disease. This sample also appeared in a second study, on T cells in Graves' hyperthyroidism and ophthalmopathy.

The V gene is TRBV30, the J gene TRBJ1-6; D gene ambiguous. Sequenced material: peripheral blood mononuclear cells (PBMCs), taken at new diagnosis, from a patient treated with antithyroid drugs. The receptor was derived from a woman aged 45-59 years with Graves disease. For the CDR3, the DNA is TGTGCCTGGAGTGTAGCATCGCGCTCACCCCTCCACTTT. Translation: CAWSVASRSPLHF.